These 13 T cell receptor beta chains share one sample of origin, sequenced in a study of OX40 agonist ivuxolimab in advanced cancers. Sequencing used immunoSEQ multiplex PCR; TCRdb keeps in-frame clones, though not all of them. In the table there are under 80,000 clones, around 86% of which are singletons. Here the sequenced sample was CD4+ or CD8+ T cells sorted from blood, taken in a trial of the OX40 agonist ivuxolimab. The receptors stem from an adult with an advanced solid tumor such as melanoma, head and neck, liver or kidney cancer.

This chain connects TRBV27 to TRBJ2-3; D is possibly TRBD2 (7 bases). Per germline, CDR1 MNHEY and CDR2 SMNVEV (reference sequence). The CDR3 runs to 14 residues. V was shortened by 8 bases and J by 6 bases, with 18 bases between the two germline ends. The CDR3 loop reads CASEGGGLSDTQYF. DNA for the CDR3: TGTGCCAGCGAGGGGGGGGGACTTAGTGATACGCAGTATTTT.

The V call is TRBV6-5, the J call TRBJ2-7, with D perhaps being TRBD1 or TRBD2 (5 bases each). Germline V CDR1 and CDR2: MNHEY, SVGAGI. The CDR3 length is 14 residues. Trimming removed 7 bases at V and 4 bases at J, with 17 bases between. This CDR3 reads CASTLRVGGYEQYF. CDR3 coding DNA: TGTGCCAGCACCCTAAGGGTTGGGGGTTACGAGCAGTACTTC.

This clone is a singleton in its sample. V and J are TRBV30 and TRBJ2-7; D not resolved. The CDR3 has 16 residues. Germline V gene data show CDR1 as GTSNPN and CDR2 as SVGIG (reference sequence). V lost 2 bases, J lost 5 bases, and 22 bases lay in between. CDR3 nucleotides: TGTGCCTGGAGTTCTTACCTAGGACCTGTTCTCAACGAGCAGTACTTC. Protein product: CAWSSYLGPVLNEQYF.

The chain uses TRBV11-2 and TRBJ2-5; D remains ambiguous. CDR1 SGHAT and CDR2 FQNNGV come from the germline V gene. V lost 1 base, J lost 3 bases, and 9 bases lay in between. CDR3 length equals 14 residues. CDR3 sequence reads: CASSLGRREETQYF. The DNA for the CDR3 is TGTGCCAGCAGCTTAGGCCGCAGAGAAGAGACCCAGTACTTC.

On this clone itself: The junction and the germline gene differ at one end; a read error may be behind it. V is TRBV10-1 and J is TRBJ2-3; a weak D match, TRBD2 (6 bases). The CDR3 totals 13 residues. Germline CDR1 WNHNN, CDR2 SYGVQD (reference sequence). The CDR3 sequence: CVSSGGNTDTQYF. DNA for the CDR3: TGCGTCAGCAGTGGCGGGAACACAGATACGCAGTATTTT.

The chain recombines TRBV28 with TRBJ2-7; D might be TRBD1 (5 bases). V was shortened by 4 bases and J by 3 bases, with 13 bases between the two germline ends. The germline V gene has CDR1 MDHEN and CDR2 SYDVKM. This CDR3 region has 14 residues. The DNA of the CDR3 is TGTGCCAGCAGTTACCGTAGGGGTCTCTACGAGCAGTACTTC. Amino acid sequence: CASSYRRGLYEQYF.

The chain carries TRBV11-2 and TRBJ1-2; no reliable D call. Germline V gene sequence: CDR1 SGHAT, CDR2 FQNNGV. This CDR3 contains 13 residues. V lost 3 bases, J lost 7 bases, and 12 bases lay in between. Here the CDR3 reads CASSFRVGSGYTF. The CDR3 region has the DNA TGTGCCAGCAGCTTTAGGGTGGGAAGTGGCTACACCTTC.

The rearrangement uses TRBV18 and TRBJ1-4; D ambiguous. Germline V gives CDR1 KGHSH, CDR2 LQKENI. The CDR3 totals 14 residues. With 8 bases removed from V and 2 bases from J, the gap between germline ends came to 12 bases. The CDR3 loop is CASRRGLTNEKLFF. CDR3 nucleotide sequence: TGTGCCAGCCGCAGAGGGTTGACTAATGAAAAACTGTTTTTT.

The chain recombines TRBV7-2 with TRBJ2-7, with 7 bases identical to TRBD2. J lost 2 bases, V lost 2 bases, and 12 bases had no gene match. Germline V gene sequence: CDR1 SGHTA, CDR2 FQGNSA. The CDR3 covers 17 residues. CDR3 protein: CASSLNHLGGGAYEQYF. In nucleotides, the CDR3 is TGTGCCAGCAGCTTAAACCATCTGGGTGGGGGGGCCTACGAGCAGTACTTC.

This chain uses TRBV16 with TRBJ1-5; no reliable D call. V shed 0 bases and J shed 8 bases, with 11 bases lying between them. The CDR3 is 14 amino acids. Germline loops: CDR1 KGHSY, CDR2 FQNENV. CDR3 protein: CASSQSTKGEPQHF. In nucleotides, the CDR3 is TGTGCCAGCAGCCAATCAACCAAGGGAGAGCCCCAGCATTTT.

This chain connects TRBV18 to TRBJ1-5; 8 positions match TRBD1. CDR3 length: 14 amino acids. The germline V gene encodes CDR1 KGHSH and CDR2 LQKENI. Trimming removed 5 bases from V and 7 bases from J; junction bases left unmatched: 7. CDR3 DNA: TGTGCCAGCTCAATGGACAGGGTCTCCCAGCCCCAGCATTTT. It codes for CASSMDRVSQPQHF.

The chain has TRBV5-1 and TRBJ1-2; TRBD1 agrees at 8 bases. CDR3 length: 15 amino acids. V lost 0 bases, J lost 8 bases, and 9 bases stayed unmatched. From germline, CDR1 is SGHRS and CDR2 YFSETQ. The CDR3: CASSLDRGVLRGYTF. The CDR3, as DNA: TGCGCCAGCAGCTTGGACAGGGGGGTCTTGCGCGGCTACACCTTC.

In this sample, this clone turned up a few times. V and J are TRBV19 and TRBJ2-7; weak D call: TRBD2 (5 bases). This CDR3 is 13 amino acids long. Trimming pared 5 bases from V and 5 bases from J, leaving 13 bases between. CDR1 and CDR2 (germline): LNHDA, SQIVND (reference sequence). In DNA, the CDR3 is TGTGCCAGTAGTCCTAGCCGGGCAAACGAGCAGTACTTC. Translated: CASSPSRANEQYF.